Listed below are T cell receptor beta chains from one sample, sequenced in a study of cytomegalovirus exposure and HLA in healthy donors. The repertoire was sequenced with immunoSEQ multiplex PCR; TCRdb's copy has only in-frame clones and lacks some. The data show more than 110,000 clones, with roughly two thirds seen just once and approximately 15% held by the top ten. Material for sequencing was PBMCs. The receptors derive from a human donor in good health. Each CDR3 is given with its conserved first and last residue. Each record gives: clone size, J gene, D gene, V gene, CDR3 protein, CDR3 DNA. The D gene is left open where the match is weak. Clone size, where shown, is once, few, many, or a class for clones that have expanded.

NA | TRBJ2-5 | NA | TRBV4-1 | CASSHPYRGGQETQYF | TGCGCCAGCAGCCATCCTTACAGGGGAGGACAAGAGACCCAGTACTTC
NA | TRBJ2-1 | NA | TRBV6-5 | CASRLGSLVDNEQFF | TGTGCCAGCAGGCTCGGGAGTTTGGTTGACAATGAGCAGTTCTTC
NA | TRBJ1-2 | NA | TRBV28 | CASSFGGAHNYGYTF | TGTGCCAGCAGTTTCGGAGGGGCGCATAACTATGGCTACACCTTC
NA | TRBJ2-1 | NA | TRBV28 | CASSLSSGLDEQFF | TGTGCCAGCAGTTTATCTTCGGGTCTTGATGAGCAGTTCTTC
NA | TRBJ1-5 | NA | TRBV2 | CASSEGRGQPQHF | TGTGCCAGCAGTGAGGGCAGGGGTCAGCCCCAGCATTTT
NA | TRBJ2-7 | NA | TRBV19 | CASRESSPGSYEQYF | TGTGCCAGTAGAGAGAGTTCTCCAGGCTCCTACGAGCAGTACTTC
NA | TRBJ2-1 | TRBD2 | TRBV6-6 | CASSLAGGPFEQFF | TGTGCCAGCAGTCTAGCGGGGGGGCCCTTTGAGCAGTTCTTC
few | TRBJ2-5 | NA | TRBV6-6 | CASSKQNSETQYF | TGTGCCAGCAGCAAACAGAACTCGGAGACCCAGTACTTC
NA | TRBJ2-3 | TRBD2 | TRBV7-2 | CASSLERAGTSMDTQYF | TGTGCCAGCAGCTTAGAAAGGGCTGGGACTAGTATGGATACGCAGTATTTT
once | TRBJ2-7 | TRBD1 | TRBV29-1 | CSVVLSGRRDRGFSYEQYF | TGCAGCGTTGTCCTAAGTGGGCGCCGAGACAGGGGTTTTTCCTACGAGCAGTACTTC
NA | TRBJ1-3 | NA | TRBV30 | CAWSVQSGSGNTIYF | TGTGCCTGGAGTGTACAGTCAGGCTCTGGAAACACCATATATTTT
few | TRBJ1-1 | NA | TRBV23-1 | CASSCGVKAFF | TGCGCCAGCAGTTGTGGAGTAAAAGCTTTCTTT
NA | TRBJ1-1 | NA | TRBV30 | CAWKVGSEAFF | TGTGCCTGGAAAGTTGGCAGTGAAGCTTTCTTT
NA | TRBJ2-7 | NA | TRBV4-1 | CASSPTDYSYEQYF | TGCGCCAGCAGCCCAACGGACTACTCCTACGAGCAGTACTTC
NA | TRBJ2-3 | TRBD1 | TRBV9 | CASSTKEGAVRDTQYF | TGTGCCAGCAGCACAAAAGAGGGGGCAGTCAGGGATACGCAGTATTTT
NA | TRBJ2-7 | NA | TRBV30 | CAAPSERGYEQYF | TGTGCCGCACCCTCCGAGAGGGGGTACGAGCAGTACTTC
few | TRBJ1-4 | NA | TRBV7-8 | CASSLARNGQINEKLFF | TGTGCCAGCAGCTTAGCCCGAAATGGACAGATTAATGAAAAACTGTTTTTT
once | TRBJ2-6 | TRBD1 | TRBV28 | CASSQGTVSGANVLTF | TGTGCCAGCAGCCAAGGGACAGTCTCTGGGGCCAACGTCCTGACTTTC
NA | TRBJ1-5 | TRBD1 | TRBV4-2 | CASSHFGTGGGNQPQHF | TGTGCCAGCAGCCATTTTGGGACAGGGGGCGGCAATCAGCCCCAGCATTTT
once | TRBJ2-1 | TRBD1 | TRBV4-2 | CASSQWDRGSNEQFF | TGTGCCAGCAGCCAATGGGACAGGGGCTCCAATGAGCAGTTCTTC
NA | TRBJ1-6 | NA | TRBV9 | CASSEQQGWESPLHF | TGTGCCAGCAGCGAACAACAGGGATGGGAGTCACCCCTCCACTTT
NA | TRBJ2-5 | TRBD1 | TRBV5-8 | CASSFGRQGGQETQYF | TGTGCCAGCAGCTTTGGGAGACAGGGGGGCCAAGAGACCCAGTACTTC
NA | TRBJ1-6 | NA | TRBV27 | CASSTTLLANSPLHF | TGTGCCAGCAGTACAACACTACTGGCGAATTCACCCCTCCACTTT
NA | TRBJ2-1 | TRBD2 | TRBV30 | CAWSLERGRSWDEQFF | TGTGCCTGGAGTTTAGAGCGGGGCCGTTCGTGGGATGAGCAGTTCTTC
NA | TRBJ2-7 | TRBD2 | TRBV28 | CASSSPRLAGWYEQYF | TGTGCCAGCAGTTCCCCACGACTAGCGGGGTGGTACGAGCAGTACTTC
few | TRBJ2-6 | TRBD1 | TRBV5-4 | CASSITGGAPSGANVLTF | TGTGCCAGCAGCATAACAGGGGGTGCCCCCTCTGGGGCCAACGTCCTGACTTTC
NA | TRBJ2-2 | TRBD2 | TRBV12-5 | CASGSLAGGPSTGELFF | TGTGCTAGTGGTTCACTAGCGGGAGGGCCAAGCACCGGGGAGCTGTTTTTT
NA | TRBJ2-1 | TRBD2 | TRBV15 | CATSTQWGGGPCEQFF | TGTGCCACCAGCACCCAATGGGGGGGAGGGCCTTGTGAGCAGTTCTTC
once | TRBJ1-2 | NA | TRBV2 | CASSERSGAANYGYTF | TGTGCCAGCAGTGAACGGTCTGGGGCCGCCAACTATGGCTACACCTTC
NA | TRBJ1-1 | NA | TRBV28 | CASSLIGAGIENTEAFF | TGTGCCAGCAGTTTAATTGGGGCAGGGATTGAGAACACTGAAGCTTTCTTT
NA | TRBJ2-2 | TRBD1 | TRBV5-1 | CASSPGQENTGELFF | TGCGCCAGCAGTCCGGGACAGGAGAACACCGGGGAGCTGTTTTTT
NA | TRBJ2-1 | TRBD2 | TRBV15 | CATSPRLAGLLNEQFF | TGTGCCACCAGCCCAAGACTAGCGGGGCTTCTGAATGAGCAGTTCTTC
NA | TRBJ2-7 | TRBD2 | TRBV7-8 | CASSSTSGSSYEQYF | TGTGCCAGCAGCTCCACTAGCGGGAGCTCCTACGAGCAGTACTTC
NA | TRBJ1-4 | NA | TRBV11-3 | CASSLRSGYGGNEKLFF | TGTGCCAGCAGCTTAAGGTCGGGGTACGGGGGTAATGAAAAACTGTTTTTT